One and the same sample provided the 4 T cell receptor beta chains below, sequenced in a study of T cell repertoires in cytomegalovirus infection. In TCRdb, the reads were re-called with MiXCR into one record per CDR3 protein. The table records around 110,000 distinct CDR3 sequences, roughly 9.1% of them present only once. These receptors are not linked to any known antigen. Specimen: PBMCs, sequenced either directly or after in vitro stimulation (not recorded which). The receptor source for this set is a human donor in good health (CMV status not recorded). Some clones in this sample may be carry-over from other donors' samples.

This clonotype was observed a handful of times. The chain has TRBV5-4 and TRBJ1-4; the D gene is possibly TRBD1 (5 bases). The ends were cut back, 0 bases at V and 7 bases at J, with 10 bases in the middle. Germline lookup yields CDR1 SGHNT and CDR2 YYREEE (reference sequence). The CDR3 is 14 amino acids. The CDR3 region has the DNA TGTGCCAGCAGCTTGGGACAGCGGAGTGAAAAACTGTTTTTT. Amino acids: CASSLGQRSEKLFF.

This clonotype has at least ten counts. The rearrangement joins TRBV5-1 to TRBJ2-2; D might be TRBD1 or TRBD2, each matching 5 bases. Germline V lookup: CDR1 SGHRS, CDR2 YFSETQ. Trimming took 4 bases from V and 3 from J, leaving 10 bases between them. The CDR3 spans 14 residues. The CDR3 is CASSRGPDTGELFF. CDR3 sequence (DNA): TGCGCCAGCAGCAGGGGACCGGACACCGGGGAGCTGTTTTTT.

This clonotype came up a few times. J is TRBJ1-1 and V is TRBV20-1; 8 nucleotides line up with TRBD1. CDR3 size: 16 residues. Germline CDR1 is DFQATT and CDR2 is SNEGSKA (reference sequence). Losses at the gene ends were 0 bases for V and 4 bases for J; bases not matched to a gene: 10. Here the CDR3 DNA reads TGCAGTGCTAGAGATGGCATTAGGCAGGGGGCCACTGAAGCTTTCTTT. Protein: CSARDGIRQGATEAFF.

This clonotype was seen repeatedly, ten times or more. The rearrangement uses TRBV7-2 and TRBJ1-5, with 7 bases lining up with TRBD1. V lost 2 bases to trimming and J lost 4 bases; unmatched junction nucleotides: 8. Germline CDR1 and CDR2: SGHTA and FQGNSA. This CDR3 contains 16 residues. DNA for the CDR3: TGTGCCAGCAGCTTAAGGTGGGCAGGGGGGAATCAGCCCCAGCATTTT. Residues: CASSLRWAGGNQPQHF.